Sequencing of this T cell receptor beta chain was carried out in a study of control samples from healthy donors and cancer patients. Repertoires were generated with immunoSEQ multiplex PCR, while TCRdb's copy carries only in-frame clones and drops some. The sample lists about 190,000 clones, roughly nine tenths occurring once. Trimming took 7 bases from V and 11 from J; bases not matched to a gene: 15. From germline, CDR1 is SQVTM and CDR2 ANQGSEA. The CDR3 consists of 13 residues. This clone was seen once. Input material: blood. This chain connects TRBV29-1 to TRBJ2-3, with TRBD2 identical over 7 bases. The sequence derives from a man aged 25 to 40 in good health. The DNA for the CDR3 is TGCAGCGGTATCCGGGACTACTCTGGTGAGCAGTATTTT. The encoded protein is CSGIRDYSGEQYF.